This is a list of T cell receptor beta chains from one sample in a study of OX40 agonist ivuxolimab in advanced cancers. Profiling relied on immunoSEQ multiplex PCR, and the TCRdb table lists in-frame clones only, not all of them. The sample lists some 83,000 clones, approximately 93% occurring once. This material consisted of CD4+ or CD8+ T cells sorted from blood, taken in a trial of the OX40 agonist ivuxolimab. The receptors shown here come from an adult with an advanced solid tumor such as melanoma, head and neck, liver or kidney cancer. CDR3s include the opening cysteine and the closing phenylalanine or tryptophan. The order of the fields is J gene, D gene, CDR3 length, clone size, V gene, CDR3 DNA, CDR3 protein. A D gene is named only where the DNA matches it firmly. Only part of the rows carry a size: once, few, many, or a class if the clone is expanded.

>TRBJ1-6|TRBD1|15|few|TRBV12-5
TGTGCTAGTGGTTGGGTGGGACAGGAGAATTCACCCCTCCACTTT
CASGWVGQENSPLHF
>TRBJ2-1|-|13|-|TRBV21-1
TGTGCCAGCAGCACTCGCTCCTACAATGAGCAGTTCTTC
CASSTRSYNEQFF
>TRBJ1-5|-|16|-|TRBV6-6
TGTGCCAGCAGTTACCCATCAGGGATTAGCAATCAGCCCCAGCATTTT
CASSYPSGISNQPQHF
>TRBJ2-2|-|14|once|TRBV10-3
TGTGCCATCAGTGAGTCTAGTGGTGCAGGGGAGCTGTTTTTT
CAISESSGAGELFF
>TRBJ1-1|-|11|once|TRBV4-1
TGCGCCAGCAGCTCTCTGGCTGAAGCTTTCTTT
CASSSLAEAFF
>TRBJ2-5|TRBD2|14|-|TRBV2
TGTGCCAGCAGGTCGGGAGGATATGGGGAGACCCAGTACTTC
CASRSGGYGETQYF
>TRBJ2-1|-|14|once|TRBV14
TGTGCCAGCAGTCCCACTAGCTCCTACAATGAGCAGTTCTTC
CASSPTSSYNEQFF
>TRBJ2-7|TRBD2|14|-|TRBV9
TGTGCCAGCAGCGTAGGGCTAGCGGGGTACGAGCAGTACTTC
CASSVGLAGYEQYF
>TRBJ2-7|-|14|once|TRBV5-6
TGTGCCAGCAGCTTGGTTGATAGCTTCTACGAGCAGTACTTC
CASSLVDSFYEQYF
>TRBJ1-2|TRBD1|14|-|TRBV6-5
TGTGCCAGCAGTTACGCACAGGGGTCCTATGGCTACACCTTC
CASSYAQGSYGYTF